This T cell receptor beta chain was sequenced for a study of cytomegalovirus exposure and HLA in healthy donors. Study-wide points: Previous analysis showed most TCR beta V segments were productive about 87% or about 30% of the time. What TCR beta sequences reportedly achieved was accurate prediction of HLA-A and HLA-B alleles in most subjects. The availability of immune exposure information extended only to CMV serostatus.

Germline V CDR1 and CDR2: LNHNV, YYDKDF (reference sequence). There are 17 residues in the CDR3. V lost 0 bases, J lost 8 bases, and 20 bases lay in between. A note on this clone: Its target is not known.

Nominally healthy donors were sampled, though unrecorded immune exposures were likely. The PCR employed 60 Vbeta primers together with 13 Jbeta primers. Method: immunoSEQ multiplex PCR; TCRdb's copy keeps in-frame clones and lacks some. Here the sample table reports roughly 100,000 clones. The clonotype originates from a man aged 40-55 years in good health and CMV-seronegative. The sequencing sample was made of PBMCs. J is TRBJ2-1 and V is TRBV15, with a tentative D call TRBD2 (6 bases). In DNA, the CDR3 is TGTGCCACCAGCAGAGATTCGGTGGCGGGGTACCGACATGAGCAGTTCTTC. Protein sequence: CATSRDSVAGYRHEQFF. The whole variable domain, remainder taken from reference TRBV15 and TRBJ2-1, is DAMVIQNPRYQVTQFGKPVTLSCSQTLNHNVMYWYQQKSSQAPKLLFHYYDKDFNNEADTPDNFQSRRPNTSFCFLDIRSPGLGDTAMYLCATSRDSVAGYRHEQFFGPGTRLTVL.